Below are 28 T cell receptor beta chains sequenced from a single sample in a study of shared clonotypes between healthy human individuals. Repertoires were generated with immunoSEQ multiplex PCR, while TCRdb's copy carries only in-frame clones and drops some. This sample yields about 2 million clones, of which roughly 94% are seen a single time; under 0.15% belongs to the top ten. The sequenced sample consisted of naive CD4+ T cells sorted from blood. The subset was: CD45RA+ positively selected. Receptors were obtained from a man between 18 and 29 years old in good health.

V usage is TRBV6-4 and J usage is TRBJ2-3; no clear D gene. CDR3 length equals 13 residues. Germline V lookup: CDR1 MRHNA, CDR2 SNTAGT. The V end was cut by 5 bases, the J end by 0 bases, with 6 bases between. The chain's CDR3 is CASSLDSTDTQYF. CDR3 sequence (DNA): TGTGCCAGCAGTTTGGACAGCACAGATACGCAGTATTTT.

The J gene is TRBJ2-1, the V gene TRBV19; D gene uncertain. Germline assignment: CDR1 LNHDA and CDR2 SQIVND (reference sequence). CDR3 size: 17 residues. Between the trimmed V and J ends, which lost 1 base and 0 bases, there was a span of 13 bases. DNA for the CDR3: TGTGCCAGTAGTATAGGACCCTGGGCGGTCTCCTACAATGAGCAGTTCTTC. Protein: CASSIGPWAVSYNEQFF.

Regarding this clone: This sample also contains other DNA sequences that code for the same CDR3. The chain has TRBV6-5 and TRBJ2-7; TRBD1 matches 11 bases. Germline assignment: CDR1 MNHEY and CDR2 SVGAGI. The V gene end was trimmed by 5 bases and the J gene end by 7 bases; junction bases not matched to a gene: 4. This CDR3 spans 13 amino acids. This chain's CDR3 is CASSRTGGREQYF. In DNA form, the CDR3 reads TGTGCCAGCAGTCGGACAGGGGGCCGGGAGCAGTACTTC.

The V call is TRBV7-9, the J call TRBJ1-1; D possibly corresponds to TRBD1 (5 bases). Trimming left V 0 bases short and J 1 base short, with 9 bases between. There are 15 residues in the CDR3. Germline V gene data show CDR1 as SEHNR and CDR2 as FQNEAQ (reference sequence). CDR3 nucleotides: TGTGCCAGCAGCTTAGCTGGGGGGAGGAACACTGAAGCTTTCTTT. Protein: CASSLAGGRNTEAFF.

CDR3 in amino acids: CASSYWVNTGELFF. CDR3 nucleotides: TGTGCCAGCAGTTACTGGGTAAACACCGGGGAGCTGTTTTTT. V is TRBV6-5 and J is TRBJ2-2; D is uncertain. The CDR3 is 14 residues long. Looked up from germline, CDR1 is MNHEY and CDR2 is SVGAGI. Trimming took 1 base from V and 2 from J, leaving 5 bases between them.

In regard to this clone: Other DNA sequences in this specimen translate into the identical CDR3. This chain uses TRBV28 with TRBJ1-2; D is ambiguous. The germline gives CDR1 MDHEN, CDR2 SYDVKM. Trimming removed 2 bases from V and 8 bases from J, with 9 bases in between. The CDR3 loop spans 12 amino acids. This CDR3 is CASSLAGYGYTF. DNA for the CDR3: TGTGCCAGCAGTTTAGCGGGGTACGGCTACACCTTC.

Note on this clone: Just one base apart from a much larger clone, this may be a read error. This chain joins TRBV30 and TRBJ2-3, with no clear D. The CDR3 runs 14 residues. V lost 2 bases, J lost 0 bases, and 9 bases lay in between. Germline CDR1 GTSNPN, CDR2 SVGIG (reference sequence). The CDR3 loop reads CAWSRGSSTDTQYF. CDR3 sequence (DNA): TGTGCCTGGAGTCGAGGTTCTAGCACAGATACGCAGTATTTT.

This chain uses TRBV7-9 with TRBJ1-2, with D uncertain. This CDR3 has 13 amino acids. Trimming cost V 4 bases and J 5 bases, with 11 bases left between them. Germline CDR1 and CDR2: SEHNR and FQNEAQ (reference sequence). CDR3 sequence reads: CASSSLITYGYTF. CDR3 bases: TGTGCCAGCAGCTCCCTTATCACTTATGGCTACACCTTC. Full variable domain (missing parts from reference TRBV7-9 and TRBJ1-2): DTGVSQNPRHKITKRGQNVTFRCDPISEHNRLYWYRQTLGQGPEFLTYFQNEAQLEKSRLLSDRFSAERPKGSFSTLEIQRTEQGDSAMYLCASSSLITYGYTFGSGTRLTVV.

This clone was counted between two and nine times. The CDR3 here is CATGQSLNSPLHF. DNA for the CDR3: TGTGCCACAGGACAGAGCCTTAATTCACCCCTCCACTTT. The rearrangement joins TRBV19 to TRBJ1-6; D is possibly TRBD1 (6 bases). Germline CDR1 is LNHDA and CDR2 is SQIVND (reference sequence). CDR3 size: 13 residues. Trimming left V 10 bases short and J 6 bases short, with 13 bases between.

This sequence joins TRBV5-1 and TRBJ1-5, with D hard to call. This CDR3 comprises 15 residues. CDR1 is SGHRS and CDR2 is YFSETQ in the germline V gene. The V gene lost 4 bases and the J gene lost 7 bases, with 18 bases spanning the gap. Here the CDR3 reads CASSPGIEVQQPQHF. Here the CDR3 DNA reads TGCGCCAGCAGCCCGGGGATCGAGGTTCAACAGCCCCAGCATTTT. The variable domain in full, with the rest retrieved from reference TRBV5-1 and TRBJ1-5, is KAGVTQTPRYLIKTRGQQVTLSCSPISGHRSVSWYQQTPGQGLQFLFEYFSETQRNKGNFPGRFSGRQFSNSRSEMNVSTLELGDSALYLCASSPGIEVQQPQHFGDGTRLSIL.

This clone was counted a single time. The CDR3 DNA reads as TGTGCCATCAGTGAGTCAATATCAGGGGATAACTATGGCTACACCTTC. Protein sequence: CAISESISGDNYGYTF. The rearrangement joins TRBV10-3 to TRBJ1-2, with D possibly being TRBD1 (6 bases). The V gene's germline CDR1 is ENHRY and CDR2 SYGVKD. The CDR3 runs 16 residues. Trimming shortened V by 0 bases and J by 1 base, and 12 bases separated the two germline ends.

CDR3 in amino acids: CASSFKDGPYEQYF. CDR3 nucleotide sequence: TGTGCCAGCAGTTTCAAGGACGGACCCTACGAGCAGTACTTC. V is TRBV27 and J is TRBJ2-7; D unresolved. The germline CDR1 and CDR2 sequences are MNHEY and SMNVEV (reference sequence). Trimming left V 3 bases short and J 2 bases short, with 11 bases between. CDR3 length: 14 amino acids.

The chain combines TRBV10-1 with TRBJ2-2; D assignment may be TRBD1 or TRBD2 (5 bases each). The CDR3 contains 12 residues. The germline V and J ends were trimmed by 5 bases and 6 bases, with 7 bases remaining between them. CDR1 is WNHNN and CDR2 is SYGVQD in the germline V gene (reference sequence). The CDR3 loop is CASSQGAGELFF. Written as DNA, the CDR3 is TGCGCCAGCAGTCAGGGAGCCGGGGAGCTGTTTTTT.

This chain joins TRBV5-1 and TRBJ1-5; TRBD1 matches at 9 bases. V shed 8 bases, J shed 0 bases, and the junction held 21 bases outside the gene matches. The CDR3 spans 20 residues. Germline V CDR1 and CDR2: SGHRS, YFSETQ. CDR3 protein: CARGPGPLGGQGLSNQPQHF. CDR3 nucleotide sequence: TGCGCCAGGGGGCCCGGGCCGCTTGGGGGACAGGGCCTTAGCAATCAGCCCCAGCATTTT.

The rearrangement links TRBV7-9 to TRBJ1-2; TRBD1 is a possible D gene (6 bases). The germline V and J ends were trimmed by 5 bases and 3 bases, with 19 bases remaining between them. Germline assignment: CDR1 SEHNR and CDR2 FQNEAQ (reference sequence). This CDR3 has 16 amino acids. CDR3 DNA: TGTGCCAGCAGCCCTCGGGGGGCGCAGGGCGACTATGGCTACACCTTC. Its translation is CASSPRGAQGDYGYTF.

The chain employs TRBV2 and TRBJ2-2, with 11 bases identical to TRBD2. With V trimmed by 4 bases and J by 7 bases, 8 bases remained unmatched. Germline-derived CDR1 and CDR2 are SNHLY and FYNNEI. The CDR3 runs 16 residues. The CDR3 is CASSALSGRAGGELFF. The CDR3 bases are TGTGCCAGCAGTGCTCTTAGCGGGAGGGCCGGCGGGGAGCTGTTTTTT.

This clone was seen a few times. This chain links TRBV6-6 with TRBJ1-2; D not resolved. Germline V gene lookup returns CDR1 MNHNY and CDR2 SVGAGI (reference sequence). The CDR3 is made up of 15 amino acids. V was trimmed by 4 bases and J by 1 base, leaving 13 bases between them. The CDR3 DNA is TGTGCCAGCAGTTCCGACGGTAGGGTTAACTATGGCTACACCTTC. Encoded protein: CASSSDGRVNYGYTF.

CDR3 residues: CASSAGSWTGADTQYF. CDR3 coding DNA: TGTGCCAGCAGTGCAGGTAGCTGGACAGGGGCAGATACGCAGTATTTT. The chain carries TRBV6-1 and TRBJ2-3; 9 bases map to TRBD1. The CDR3 runs 16 residues. The junction had 9 bases not matched to a gene; V was cut back by 4 bases and J by 4 bases. The germline CDR1 and CDR2 sequences are MNHNS and SASEGT.

The chain combines TRBV7-8 with TRBJ1-1; D is perhaps TRBD1 (6 bases). Between the trimmed V and J ends, which lost 2 bases and 0 bases, there was a span of 10 bases. Germline values: CDR1 SGHVS, CDR2 FQNEAQ. This CDR3 comprises 15 residues. The CDR3 nucleotides read TGTGCCAGCAGCTTACAGGGGAACCTGAACACTGAAGCTTTCTTT. This translates into CASSLQGNLNTEAFF.

The chain uses TRBV5-1 and TRBJ2-3, with 10 bases fitting TRBD1. Germline-derived CDR1 and CDR2 are SGHRS and YFSETQ. The CDR3 sequence is 15 residues long. V dropped 4 bases and J dropped 2; count of bases not matched to a gene: 4. In DNA, the CDR3 is TGCGCCAGCAGCCAAGGGACAGGGGCCACAGATACGCAGTATTTT. Protein sequence: CASSQGTGATDTQYF.

The chain couples TRBV5-5 to TRBJ2-6; D gene uncertain. This CDR3 spans 15 amino acids. The V end lost 1 base, the J end lost 4 bases, and 9 bases lay between the germline ends. Germline V gives CDR1 SGHKS, CDR2 YYEKEE (reference sequence). CDR3 in amino acids: CASSLLVSGANVLTF. DNA for the CDR3: TGTGCCAGCAGCTTGCTGGTTTCCGGGGCCAACGTCCTGACTTTC.

V and J are TRBV30 and TRBJ1-1, with D uncertain. Per germline, CDR1 GTSNPN and CDR2 SVGIG (reference sequence). V was trimmed by 2 bases and J by 2 bases, leaving 9 bases between them. This CDR3 is built from 13 residues. CDR3 bases: TGTGCCTGGAGTTACCGGATAAACACTGAAGCTTTCTTT. This sequence encodes CAWSYRINTEAFF.

On this clone itself: Other DNA variants within this sample encode the same CDR3. V and J are TRBV20-1 and TRBJ2-1, with no clear D. V lost 6 bases and J lost 6, with 6 bases in between. The CDR3 consists of 10 residues. Germline loops: CDR1 DFQATT, CDR2 SNEGSKA (reference sequence). The CDR3 DNA reads as TGCAGTGCCGGCGGCAATGAGCAGTTCTTC. Translation: CSAGGNEQFF.

The chain joins TRBV11-2 to TRBJ2-3, with 8 positions matching TRBD2. J was trimmed by 0 bases and V by 1 base; bases with no gene match: 3. The germline gives CDR1 SGHAT, CDR2 FQNNGV. The CDR3 covers 16 residues. CDR3 nucleotide sequence: TGTGCCAGCAGCTTAGCAGGGACTAGTAGCACAGATACGCAGTATTTT. This translates into CASSLAGTSSTDTQYF.

This chain uses TRBV28 with TRBJ1-4; no clear D. CDR3 length: 14 residues. Per germline, CDR1 MDHEN and CDR2 SYDVKM. V was trimmed by 6 bases and J by 0 bases, leaving 8 bases between them. The CDR3 bases are TGTGCCAGCAGCGCGAATCCAACTAATGAAAAACTGTTTTTT. The encoded protein is CASSANPTNEKLFF.

V and J are TRBV15 and TRBJ1-1; D is possibly TRBD1 (6 bases). With 2 bases removed from V and 6 bases from J, the gap between germline ends came to 16 bases. This CDR3 spans 15 amino acids. Germline CDR1 LNHNV, CDR2 YYDKDF (reference sequence). CDR3 bases: TGTGCCACCAGCAGAAAGGAATCCAGGGGCGCTGAAGCTTTCTTT. This translates into CATSRKESRGAEAFF.

This chain connects TRBV11-2 to TRBJ1-2, with D unresolved. CDR3 length equals 16 residues. CDR1 and CDR2 (germline): SGHAT, FQNNGV. V gave up 3 bases and J gave up 5 bases, with 19 bases separating them. The CDR3 loop reads CASSFGPMSGEYGYTF. DNA of the CDR3: TGTGCCAGCAGCTTCGGACCCATGTCGGGAGAGTATGGCTACACCTTC. Full variable domain (outside the CDR3, taken from reference TRBV11-2 and TRBJ1-2): EAGVAQSPRYKIIEKRQSVAFWCNPISGHATLYWYQQILGQGPKLLIQFQNNGVVDDSQLPKDRFSAERLKGVDSTLKIQPAKLEDSAVYLCASSFGPMSGEYGYTFGSGTRLTVV.

The gene calls are TRBV27 and TRBJ2-1; D is uncertain. Germline CDR1 reads MNHEY; CDR2 reads SMNVEV (reference sequence). V lost 6 bases to trimming and J lost 4 bases, with 19 bases between them. The CDR3 consists of 16 residues. CDR3 DNA: TGTGCCAGCAGAACGGTCAAATCGTCGGATTACAATGAGCAGTTCTTC. Its protein is CASRTVKSSDYNEQFF.